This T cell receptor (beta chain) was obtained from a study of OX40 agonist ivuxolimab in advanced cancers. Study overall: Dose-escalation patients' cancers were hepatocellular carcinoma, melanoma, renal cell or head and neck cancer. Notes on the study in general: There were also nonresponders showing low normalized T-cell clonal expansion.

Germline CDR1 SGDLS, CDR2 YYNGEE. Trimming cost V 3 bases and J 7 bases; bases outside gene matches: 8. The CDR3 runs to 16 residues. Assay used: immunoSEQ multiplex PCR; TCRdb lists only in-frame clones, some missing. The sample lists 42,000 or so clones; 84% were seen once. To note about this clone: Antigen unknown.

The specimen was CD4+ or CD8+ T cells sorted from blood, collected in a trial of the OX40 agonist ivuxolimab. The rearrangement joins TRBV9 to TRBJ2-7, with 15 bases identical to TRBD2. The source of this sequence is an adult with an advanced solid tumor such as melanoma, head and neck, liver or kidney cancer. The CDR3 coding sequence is TGTGCCAGCAGCGGTATTACGGGACTAGCGGGAGGTGAGCAGTACTTC. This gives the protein CASSGITGLAGGEQYF.